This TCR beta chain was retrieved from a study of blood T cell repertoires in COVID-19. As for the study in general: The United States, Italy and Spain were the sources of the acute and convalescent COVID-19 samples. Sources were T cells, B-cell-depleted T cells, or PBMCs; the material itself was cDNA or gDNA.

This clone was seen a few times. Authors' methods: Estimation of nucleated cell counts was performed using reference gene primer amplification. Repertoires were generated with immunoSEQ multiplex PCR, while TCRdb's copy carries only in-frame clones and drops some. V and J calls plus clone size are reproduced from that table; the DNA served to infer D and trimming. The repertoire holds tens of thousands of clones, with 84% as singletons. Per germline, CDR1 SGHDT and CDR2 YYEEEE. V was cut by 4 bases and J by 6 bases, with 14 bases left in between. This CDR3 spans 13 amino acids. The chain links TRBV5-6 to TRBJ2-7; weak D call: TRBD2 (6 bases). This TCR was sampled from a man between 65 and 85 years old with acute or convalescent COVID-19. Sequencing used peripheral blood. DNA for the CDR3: TGTGCCAGCAGCCCGGATGGGGGAGGCGAGCAGTACTTC. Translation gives CASSPDGGGEQYF.